The clone carrying this T cell receptor beta chain was counted ten times or more. Antigen: not known. Axillary draining lymph nodes of breast cancer patients supplied the node samples. This entry belongs to a study of breast tumors, draining lymph nodes, adjacent tissues. The length of the CDR3 is 13 residues. Germline V gene lookup returns CDR1 SNHLY and CDR2 FYNNEI. The V end was cut by 5 bases, the J end by 8 bases, with 12 bases between. TCRdb redid the calling of the multiplex PCR reads with MiXCR, one entry per CDR3 protein. The sample lists about 180,000 distinct CDR3 sequences; approximately 33% were seen once. Overall study results and limits: Tumor repertoires ranked between lymph nodes and nontumor tissue in diversity, with V and J gene preferences.

Sample: axillary lymph node tissue. The chain uses TRBV2 and TRBJ2-2; D unresolved. This sequence was found in a female donor with breast cancer. Some clones in this sample may be carry-over from other donors' samples. CDR3 protein: CASSLPVAGELFF. The CDR3 DNA reads TGTGCCAGCAGTCTCCCGGTGGCGGGGGAGCTGTTTTTT.